This T cell receptor (beta chain) was sequenced in a study of blood T cell repertoires in COVID-19. The wider study: Samples representing acute and convalescent COVID-19 were sourced from the United States, Italy and Spain. T cells, B-cell-depleted T cells, or PBMCs supplied cDNA or gDNA.

Source study methods: Reference gene primer amplification in the assay estimated nucleated cell counts. Only in-frame clones appear in the TCRdb table, and some are missing; sequencing was by immunoSEQ multiplex PCR. The D gene and trimming were derived from the DNA, and the V and J assignments and clone size from that table. The table has hundreds of thousands of clones, about nine tenths seen once. This clone has just a few counts. The CDR3 is made up of 16 amino acids. Germline-derived CDR1 and CDR2 are LNHDA and SQIVND (reference sequence). The V end lost 3 bases, the J end lost 5 bases, and 17 bases lay between the germline ends.

The chain combines TRBV19 with TRBJ1-5, with D possibly matching TRBD1 (6 bases). The material sequenced was peripheral blood. The receptor's source is a woman in her fifties or sixties with acute or convalescent COVID-19. This CDR3 is CASSIGITGFHQPQHF. Here the CDR3 DNA reads TGTGCCAGTAGTATCGGAATTACAGGGTTCCATCAGCCCCAGCATTTT.